This TCR beta chain was captured by sequencing in a study of T cell changes during pregnancy in multiple sclerosis (dated by TCRdb to the late 2010s). With respect to the entire study: In women with multiple sclerosis, the researchers looked at how the T cell repertoire shifted as pregnancy progressed.

Reading the germline V gene gives CDR1 SGHRS and CDR2 YFSETQ. V and J lose 0 bases and 0 bases, and a span of 9 bases separates them. The CDR3 goes from the cysteine to the phenylalanine over 16 residues. Just CDR3 DNA is preserved here, 48 bases in frame from base 1. Library method: the immunoSEQ multiplex PCR assay. Entries here come from immuneACCESS through TCRdb and include only in-frame sequences with V and J called. Some clones fail to appear in such tables; in the studies checked, an unresolved V gene covers under half of the shortfall, and the cause of the remainder is unknown. For this sample the table gives 80,000 to 100,000 clones, of which 90% were detected only once. The ten top clones hold roughly 0.77% of the sample. Turning to this clone: There is no known antigen for this receptor. Base quality data are lacking; no much larger clone is found one base away.

The source was peripheral blood, collected in the second trimester of pregnancy. The clonotype was recovered from a female donor in good health, enrolled as a control in a pregnancy study. The V and J genes are TRBV5-1 and TRBJ2-2; matching of 6 bases hints at TRBD1 as the D gene. In nucleotides, the sequence is TGCGCCAGCAGCTTGGGAACAGGGCCGAACACCGGGGAGCTGTTTTTT. It translates to CASSLGTGPNTGELFF.